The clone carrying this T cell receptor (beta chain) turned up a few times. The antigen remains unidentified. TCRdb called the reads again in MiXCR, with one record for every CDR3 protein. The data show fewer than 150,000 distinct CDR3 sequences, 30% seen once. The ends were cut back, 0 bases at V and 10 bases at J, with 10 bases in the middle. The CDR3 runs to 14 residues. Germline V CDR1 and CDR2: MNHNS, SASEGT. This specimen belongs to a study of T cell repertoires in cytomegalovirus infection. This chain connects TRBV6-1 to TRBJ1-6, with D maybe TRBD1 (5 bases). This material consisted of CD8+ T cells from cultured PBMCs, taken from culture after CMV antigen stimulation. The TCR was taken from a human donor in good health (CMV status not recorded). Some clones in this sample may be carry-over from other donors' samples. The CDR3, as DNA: TGTGCCAGCAGTGAAGCGTGGGACTGGTCACCCCTCCACTTT. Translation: CASSEAWDWSPLHF.